The 27 T cell receptor beta chains presented below share a single source sample, sequenced in a study of T cells in Graves' hyperthyroidism and ophthalmopathy. Using RNA transcripts as the source, TCR beta CDR3 regions were amplified. An initial round of RT-PCR targeting the TCR CDR3 relied on the HTBI primer set. TCRdb fed the multiplex PCR reads into MiXCR, producing one record per CDR3 protein. This table has more than 300,000 distinct CDR3 sequences, 15% to 20% appearing once. The material sequenced was blood. These receptors all come from a man between 18 and 35 years old with Graves' ophthalmopathy.

This chain links TRBV6-1 with TRBJ1-2; the D gene is possibly TRBD1 (6 bases). Germline CDR1 and CDR2: MNHNS and SASEGT. The CDR3 is 17 residues long. V was clipped by 5 bases and J by 0 bases, with 19 bases between them. CDR3 in DNA: TGTGCCAGCAGTCCCTCACAGGGCGCATTATCTAACTATGGCTACACCTTC. Translation gives CASSPSQGALSNYGYTF.

J is TRBJ2-7 and V is TRBV12-3 or TRBV12-4; 11 bases match TRBD1. The CDR3 consists of 14 residues. V was clipped by 6 bases and J by 2 bases; unmatched bases: 3. The CDR3 DNA follows: TGTGCCAGCAGCGGACAGGGGGCCGCCTACGAGCAGTACTTC. Protein sequence: CASSGQGAAYEQYF.

Worth noting for this clonotype: Given a much more abundant clone one base away, this may be a read error. This sequence joins TRBV18 and TRBJ1-5; tentative D call: TRBD1 (5 bases). Germline V gives CDR1 KGHSH, CDR2 LQKENI. The CDR3 consists of 15 residues. The CDR3 DNA reads TGTGCCAGCTCCCCGACAGTGAATAGCAATCGGCCCCAGCATTTT. Translated, it gives CASSPTVNSNRPQHF.

The chain employs TRBV19 and TRBJ1-2; D is undetermined. The germline gives CDR1 LNHDA, CDR2 SQIVND (reference sequence). V was clipped by 6 bases and J by 3 bases, with 20 bases between them. The CDR3 extends over 16 amino acids. The CDR3 reads CASRNLQAVTYYGYTF. The CDR3 bases are TGTGCCAGTAGAAATCTCCAGGCCGTCACTTACTATGGCTACACCTTC.

The sample holds a few counts of this clonotype. V is TRBV24-1 and J is TRBJ2-3; TRBD1 matches at 10 bases. The CDR3 totals 16 residues. The V gene's germline CDR1 is KGHDR and CDR2 SFDVKD. The junction had 6 bases not matched to a gene; V was cut back by 3 bases and J by 4 bases. CDR3 bases: TGTGCCACCAGTGATCGTACGACAGGGGGCCCAGATACGCAGTATTTT. This translates into CATSDRTTGGPDTQYF.

This chain joins TRBV6-2 or TRBV6-3 and TRBJ1-2; no clear D. CDR1 is MNHEY, CDR2 SVGEGT, per germline. The germline V and J ends were trimmed by 4 bases and 7 bases, with 7 bases remaining between them. The CDR3 contains 11 residues. This CDR3 is CASSLLIGYTF. CDR3 DNA: TGTGCCAGCAGTTTACTTATTGGCTACACCTTC.

The genes are TRBV10-3 and TRBJ2-7, with 9 bases aligning to TRBD2. From germline, CDR1 is ENHRY and CDR2 SYGVKD. The CDR3 loop spans 13 amino acids. The V segment lost 4 bases and the J segment 6 bases; nucleotides outside the gene matches: 4. In nucleotides, the CDR3 is TGTGCCATCAGTGGGACTAGCGATGGCGAGCAGTACTTC. Amino acid sequence: CAISGTSDGEQYF.

This chain connects TRBV27 to TRBJ1-1; D is perhaps TRBD1 (6 bases). Per germline, CDR1 MNHEY and CDR2 SMNVEV (reference sequence). Trimming removed 2 bases at V and 5 bases at J, with 15 bases between. The CDR3 contains 15 residues. CDR3 coding DNA: TGTGCCAGCAGTTTAACGGGGGGCGTAAAAACTGAAGCTTTCTTT. Residues: CASSLTGGVKTEAFF.

This clonotype occurred many times. The CDR3: CASSQRDSPLHF. CDR3 sequence (DNA): TGTGCCAGCAGCCAACGAGATTCACCCCTCCACTTT. The chain combines TRBV3-1 with TRBJ1-6; no reliable D call. Trimming removed 2 bases from V and 8 bases from J, with 4 bases in between. CDR3 length: 12 amino acids. The germline gives CDR1 LGHDT, CDR2 YNNKEL (reference sequence). Complete variable domain (other parts from reference TRBV3-1 and TRBJ1-6): DTAVSQTPKYLVTQMGNDKSIKCEQNLGHDTMYWYKQDSKKFLKIMFSYNNKELIINETVPNRFSPKSPDKAHLNLHINSLELGDSAVYFCASSQRDSPLHFGNGTRLTVT.

This clonotype showed up many times. The chain recombines TRBV7-9 with TRBJ2-5; 7 bases fit TRBD2. V lost 5 bases to trimming and J lost 5 bases; unmatched junction nucleotides: 5. The germline gives CDR1 SEHNR, CDR2 FQNEAQ (reference sequence). The CDR3 runs 13 residues. The CDR3 here is CASSRGDSETQYF. The CDR3 DNA is TGTGCCAGCAGCCGGGGGGATTCCGAGACCCAGTACTTC.

V usage is TRBV7-9 and J usage is TRBJ2-1; D uncertain. Deletions cut 5 bases from V and 15 bases from J, with 20 bases between. Germline lookup yields CDR1 SEHNR and CDR2 FQNEAQ (reference sequence). This CDR3 region has 13 residues. The CDR3 nucleotides are TGTGCCAGCAGCCCCCCCTGGCCGCTTCACGGGTTCTTC. This codes for CASSPPWPLHGFF.

This clonotype occurred a few times. The chain combines TRBV18 with TRBJ2-1; possible D gene TRBD1, 6 bases. Germline-derived CDR1 and CDR2 are KGHSH and LQKENI. V was shortened by 3 bases and J by 8 bases, with 11 bases between the two germline ends. The CDR3 runs to 13 residues. This CDR3 reads CASSPGGLHEQFF. CDR3 in DNA: TGTGCCAGCTCACCTGGGGGCTTGCATGAGCAGTTCTTC.

The chain carries TRBV11-2 and TRBJ2-7; 13 nucleotides agree with TRBD2. The trim removed 5 bases at V and 3 bases at J, leaving 4 bases unmatched. This CDR3 region has 15 residues. CDR1 SGHAT and CDR2 FQNNGV come from the germline V gene. The CDR3 DNA sequence: TGTGCCAGCAGCCGACTAGCGGGGGGAGGCTACGAGCAGTACTTC. Its translation is CASSRLAGGGYEQYF.

As regards this clonotype: One junction end disagrees with the germline gene, perhaps due to a read error. This sequence joins TRBV9 and TRBJ1-2; TRBD1 is a possible D gene (6 bases). CDR1 is SGDLS, CDR2 YYNGEE, per germline. The CDR3 contains 19 residues. The CDR3 nucleotides are TGCGCCAGCAGCGGCAGTACCCAGGGGTTCTCTCTTTTTAACTATGGCTACACCTTC. Protein: CASSGSTQGFSLFNYGYTF.

This clonotype was observed many times. The gene calls are TRBV5-1 and TRBJ1-1, with 9 bases aligning to TRBD1. CDR3 length: 15 amino acids. The V gene end was trimmed by 0 bases and the J gene end by 10 bases; junction bases not matched to a gene: 10. CDR1 SGHRS and CDR2 YFSETQ come from the germline V gene. CDR3 amino acids: CASSLDPGQGFRAFF. Here the CDR3 DNA reads TGCGCCAGCAGCTTGGACCCCGGACAGGGGTTTCGAGCTTTCTTT.

This clonotype was seen a handful of times. The CDR3 coding sequence is TGTGCCAGCAGCTTTCGACTAGCGGGGGGGCGAAGTAGCACAGATACGCAGTATTTT. Amino acid sequence: CASSFRLAGGRSSTDTQYF. The chain carries TRBV7-9 and TRBJ2-3, with 14 bases identical to TRBD2. This CDR3 has 19 amino acids. The V and J ends lost 3 bases and 0 bases, in that order; junction bases with no gene match: 8. Germline V gene data show CDR1 as SEHNR and CDR2 as FQNEAQ (reference sequence).

This chain joins TRBV7-9 and TRBJ1-2; 9 positions agree with TRBD1. Germline V gene lookup returns CDR1 SEHNR and CDR2 FQNEAQ (reference sequence). This CDR3 has 16 residues. Trimming took 5 bases from V and 4 from J; bases not matched to a gene: 11. The CDR3 coding sequence is TGTGCCAGCAGCGCGACTACAGGGGGCGGTGGCTATGGCTACACCTTC. It translates to CASSATTGGGGYGYTF.

The chain joins TRBV2 to TRBJ2-1; 13 bases agree with TRBD2. The germline gives CDR1 SNHLY, CDR2 FYNNEI. With V trimmed by 6 bases and J by 5 bases, 4 bases remained unmatched. The CDR3 is made up of 15 amino acids. CDR3 sequence reads: CASSRTSGGHNEQFF. In DNA, the CDR3 is TGTGCCAGCAGCCGGACTAGCGGGGGCCACAATGAGCAGTTCTTC.

In its sample, this clonotype was seen many times. The chain links TRBV29-1 to TRBJ1-1; D remains unclear. The CDR3 contains 12 residues. Between the trimmed V and J ends, which lost 3 bases and 5 bases, there was a span of 10 bases. CDR1 and CDR2 from the germline V gene are SQVTM and ANQGSEA. DNA for the CDR3: TGCAGCGTTGACGGACTTAGGACTGAAGCTTTCTTT. Residues: CSVDGLRTEAFF. Complete variable domain (other parts from reference TRBV29-1 and TRBJ1-1): SAVISQKPSRDICQRGTSLTIQCQVDSQVTMMFWYRQQPGQSLTLIATANQGSEATYESGFVIDKFPISRPNLTFSTLTVSNMSPEDSSIYLCSVDGLRTEAFFGQGTRLTVV.

This clonotype was seen ten or more times. The chain recombines TRBV3-1 with TRBJ2-7; D is ambiguous. In germline, CDR1 is LGHDT, CDR2 YNNKEL (reference sequence). The ends were cut back, 0 bases at V and 3 bases at J, with 0 bases in the middle. The CDR3 is made up of 11 amino acids. Written as DNA, the CDR3 is TGTGCCAGCAGCCAAGACTACGAGCAGTACTTC. Amino acids: CASSQDYEQYF.

This clonotype was counted many times. This chain joins TRBV11-2 and TRBJ2-1; TRBD2 agrees at 9 bases. From germline, CDR1 is SGHAT and CDR2 FQNNGV. Losses at the gene ends were 6 bases for V and 4 bases for J; bases not matched to a gene: 7. The CDR3 is 15 residues long. CDR3 loop: CASRQTSGSYNEQFF. As DNA, the CDR3 is TGTGCCAGCAGGCAAACTAGCGGGTCTTACAATGAGCAGTTCTTC. The full variable domain, completed using reference TRBV11-2 and TRBJ2-1, is EAGVAQSPRYKIIEKRQSVAFWCNPISGHATLYWYQQILGQGPKLLIQFQNNGVVDDSQLPKDRFSAERLKGVDSTLKIQPAKLEDSAVYLCASRQTSGSYNEQFFGPGTRLTVL.

The rearrangement uses TRBV12-3 or TRBV12-4 and TRBJ1-4, with no clear D. The length of the CDR3 is 14 residues. Deletions cut 5 bases from V and 3 bases from J, with 10 bases between. The CDR3 nucleotides read TGTGCCAGCAGTATACCGGGCGCTAATGAAAAACTGTTTTTT. Protein sequence: CASSIPGANEKLFF.

Concerning this clonotype itself: Lacking the conserved final phenylalanine or tryptophan, this CDR3 likely reflects a read error. The gene calls are TRBV5-5 and TRBJ1-2; tentative D call: TRBD1 (5 bases). The germline V gene encodes CDR1 SGHKS and CDR2 YYEKEE (reference sequence). Trimming cost V 1 base and J 0 bases, with 10 bases left between them. This CDR3 contains 15 residues. The CDR3 protein is CASSLTWGTNYGYTI. CDR3 in DNA: TGTGCCAGCAGCTTGACCTGGGGGACTAACTATGGCTACACCATC.

This clonotype has more than one count but fewer than ten. The chain has TRBV15 and TRBJ1-1, with no clear D. Germline V lookup: CDR1 LNHNV, CDR2 YYDKDF (reference sequence). The CDR3 length is 14 residues. Deletions cut 2 bases from V and 5 bases from J, with 12 bases between. CDR3: CATSRSSSETEAFF. CDR3 nucleotides: TGTGCCACCAGCAGAAGTTCTTCGGAAACTGAAGCTTTCTTT.

V is TRBV28 and J is TRBJ1-1; 9 positions agree with TRBD1. Germline V CDR1 and CDR2: MDHEN, SYDVKM. The ends lost 5 bases at V and 0 bases at J; junction bases unmatched: 10. This CDR3 spans 17 amino acids. CDR3 loop: CASSRPGTGFMNTEAFF. The CDR3 region has the DNA TGTGCCAGCAGTCGCCCCGGGACAGGGTTCATGAACACTGAAGCTTTCTTT.

This clonotype was detected many times. The chain employs TRBV7-9 and TRBJ2-7; no definite D call. Per the germline V gene, CDR1 is SEHNR and CDR2 is FQNEAQ (reference sequence). Trimming shortened V by 2 bases and J by 5 bases, and 10 bases separated the two germline ends. The CDR3 is made up of 13 amino acids. CDR3 bases: TGTGCCAGCAGCTTAATGGTAGCCCACGAGCAGTACTTC. Protein product: CASSLMVAHEQYF.

V is TRBV4-1 and J is TRBJ1-2, with D maybe TRBD1 (5 bases). With 0 bases removed from V and 8 bases from J, the gap between germline ends came to 7 bases. Germline CDR1 is MGHRA and CDR2 is YSYEKL. The CDR3 runs to 12 residues. The CDR3 bases are TGCGCCAGCAGCCAAGACAACAGGGGCTACACCTTC. Translated: CASSQDNRGYTF.